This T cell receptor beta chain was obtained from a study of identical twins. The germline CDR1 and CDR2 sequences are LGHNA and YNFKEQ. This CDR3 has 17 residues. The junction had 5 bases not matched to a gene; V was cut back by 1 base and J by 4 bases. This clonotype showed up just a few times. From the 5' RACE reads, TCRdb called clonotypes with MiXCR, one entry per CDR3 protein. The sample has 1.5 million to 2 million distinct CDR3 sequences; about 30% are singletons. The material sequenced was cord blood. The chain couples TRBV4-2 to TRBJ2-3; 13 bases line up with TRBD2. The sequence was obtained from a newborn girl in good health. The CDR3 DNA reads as TGTGCCAGCAGCCAAGTCCAACTAGCGGGGGGGCCAGATACGCAGTATTTT. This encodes CASSQVQLAGGPDTQYF.